This T cell receptor beta chain was obtained from a study of blood T cell repertoires in COVID-19. Clones were read by immunoSEQ multiplex PCR, and TCRdb kept only the in-frame ones, dropping some. The table includes a few hundred thousand clones, roughly 85% detected once. The clonotype was recovered from a woman aged 18-29 years with acute or convalescent COVID-19. Sequencing was performed on peripheral blood.

The DNA for the CDR3 is TGTGCCAGTAGTGTCCAGGGGGCGAACACTGAAGCTTTCTTT. It translates to CASSVQGANTEAFF. The V gene is TRBV19, the J gene TRBJ1-1, with 8 bases identical to TRBD1. CDR3 length equals 14 residues. After removal of 5 bases from V and 1 base from J, the junction contained 3 bases not matched to a gene. Germline CDR1 and CDR2: LNHDA and SQIVND (reference sequence).